Listed below are T cell receptor beta chains from one sample, sequenced in a study of T cell responses to AZD1222 COVID-19 vaccine. Here immunoSEQ multiplex PCR was the method, and the copy in TCRdb shows in-frame clones only, minus some. The repertoire consists of fewer than 150,000 clones, with 86% occurring once and the leading ten covering about 7.4%. Sample: peripheral blood, taken on day 0 of AZD1222 vaccination. The receptors were sampled from an adult in good health. The CDR3 runs from the conserved cysteine through the conserved F or W. The order of the fields is J gene, D gene, V gene, clone size, CDR3 protein, CDR3 DNA. A D gene is named only where the DNA matches it firmly. Clone size, where shown, is once, few, many, or a class for clones that have expanded.

TRBJ1-5	-	TRBV3-1/TRBV3-2	-	CASSQYLTGNQPQHF	TGTGCCAGCAGCCAATATCTCACCGGTAATCAGCCCCAGCATTTT
TRBJ1-5	-	TRBV7-8	-	CASSLSNQPQHF	TGTGCCAGCAGCCTAAGCAATCAGCCCCAGCATTTT
TRBJ2-7	-	TRBV28	-	CASTGTTTYEQYF	TGTGCCAGCACCGGGACAACGACTTACGAGCAGTACTTC
TRBJ1-2	TRBD1	TRBV10-3	-	CAIKLQAQGQEGMDGYTF	TGTGCCATCAAACTCCAAGCGCAGGGACAGGAGGGGATGGATGGCTACACCTTC
TRBJ2-2	TRBD1	TRBV5-4	-	CASSPGQGGAGELFF	TGTGCCAGCAGCCCAGGACAGGGGGGGGCCGGGGAGCTGTTTTTT
TRBJ2-5	TRBD2	TRBV4-2	-	CASSLSGTSGSQETQYF	TGTGCCAGCAGCCTATCCGGGACTAGCGGGAGCCAAGAGACCCAGTACTTC
TRBJ1-6	-	TRBV3-1/TRBV3-2	-	CASSPQENSPLHF	TGTGCCAGCAGCCCTCAGGAGAATTCACCCCTCCACTTT
TRBJ2-1	-	TRBV6-5	-	CASRGSGYNEQFF	TGTGCCAGTCGGGGATCGGGCTACAATGAGCAGTTCTTC
TRBJ2-7	-	TRBV2	-	CASSEYRVYEQYF	TGTGCCAGCAGTGAGTACAGAGTCTACGAGCAGTACTTC
TRBJ1-5	TRBD1	TRBV5-6	-	CASSSLDRGLNQPQHF	TGTGCCAGCAGCTCACTGGACAGGGGGTTGAATCAGCCCCAGCATTTT
TRBJ2-5	TRBD2	TRBV4-1	-	CASSRTSGEYQETQYF	TGCGCCAGCAGTCGGACTAGCGGGGAGTACCAAGAGACCCAGTACTTC
TRBJ2-1	TRBD2	TRBV7-9	once	CASSPGTSYNEQFF	TGTGCCAGCAGCCCGGGGACTAGCTACAATGAGCAGTTCTTC
TRBJ2-5	TRBD2	TRBV27	-	CASSASSLGLAETQYF	TGTGCCAGCAGTGCCTCGTCCCTGGGACTAGCGGAGACCCAGTACTTC
TRBJ2-7	-	TRBV2	-	CASSAQSYEQYF	TGTGCCAGCAGTGCCCAGAGTTACGAGCAGTACTTC
TRBJ2-5	-	TRBV27	-	CASSARTVGETQYF	TGTGCCAGCAGTGCCCGGACTGTCGGGGAGACCCAGTACTTC
TRBJ1-4	-	TRBV7-9	-	CASSSGTTNEKLFF	TGTGCCAGCAGCTCAGGGACAACTAATGAAAAACTGTTTTTT
TRBJ2-1	TRBD1	TRBV24-1	-	CATSGQEGQAAYNEQFF	TGTGCCACCAGTGGCCAAGAGGGACAGGCGGCCTACAATGAGCAGTTCTTC
TRBJ2-7	TRBD2	TRBV5-1	-	CASSLGGTTRYEQYF	TGCGCCAGCAGCTTGGGCGGGACTACCCGGTACGAGCAGTACTTC
TRBJ1-2	-	TRBV23-1	once	CASSQSGTRVYGYTF	TGCGCCAGCAGTCAATCGGGGACACGAGTCTATGGCTACACCTTC
TRBJ2-7	-	TRBV7-6	-	CASSPRRDNYEQYF	TGTGCCAGCAGCCCCCGGCGGGACAACTACGAGCAGTACTTC
TRBJ2-7	-	TRBV10-1	-	CASSDRGYEQYF	TGCGCCAGCAGTGACAGAGGCTACGAGCAGTACTTC
TRBJ2-1	-	TRBV4-2	-	CASSQARAGSYNEQFF	TGTGCCAGCAGCCAAGCGCGGGCGGGGAGCTACAATGAGCAGTTCTTC
TRBJ1-1	-	TRBV2	-	CASSSNTEAFF	TGTGCCAGCAGTTCTAACACTGAAGCTTTCTTT
TRBJ2-1	TRBD2	TRBV28	-	CASSTYWRGAYNEQFF	TGTGCCAGCAGTACCTATTGGCGGGGGGCCTACAATGAGCAGTTCTTC
TRBJ2-2	TRBD1	TRBV5-1	-	CASSLARTGLPGELFF	TGCGCCAGCAGCTTGGCCAGGACAGGGTTACCCGGGGAGCTGTTTTTT
TRBJ1-1	-	TRBV18	-	CASAPGGFTEAFF	TGTGCCAGCGCCCCTGGGGGGTTCACTGAAGCTTTCTTT
TRBJ2-3	-	TRBV15	-	CATSRGTSPDTDTQYF	TGTGCCACCAGCAGAGGCACTAGCCCCGACACAGATACGCAGTATTTT
TRBJ2-7	-	TRBV5-1	-	CASSLQVQYEQYF	TGCGCCAGCAGCTTGCAGGTTCAGTACGAGCAGTACTTC
TRBJ1-1	-	TRBV19	-	CASSSESTGGTEAFF	TGTGCCAGTAGTAGCGAATCGACAGGCGGCACTGAAGCTTTCTTT
TRBJ2-1	TRBD2	TRBV6-2/TRBV6-3	once	CASSYGGTTYNEQFF	TGTGCCAGCAGTTACGGGGGGACTACCTACAATGAGCAGTTCTTC
TRBJ2-3	TRBD1	TRBV7-2	-	CASSTTDRVGADTQYF	TGTGCCAGCAGCACTACGGACAGGGTTGGTGCAGATACGCAGTATTTT
TRBJ1-4	-	TRBV27	-	CASSNRVSPNEKLFF	TGTGCCAGCAGCAACAGGGTCTCCCCTAATGAAAAACTGTTTTTT
TRBJ1-5	-	TRBV2	-	CASKGAHSNQPQHF	TGTGCCAGCAAAGGGGCCCATAGCAATCAGCCCCAGCATTTT
TRBJ2-2	-	TRBV6-2/TRBV6-3	-	CASSYSPPGGTGELFF	TGTGCCAGCAGTTACTCTCCCCCCGGTGGCACCGGGGAGCTGTTTTTT
TRBJ2-2	-	TRBV19	-	CASSMTAGGELFF	TGTGCCAGTAGTATGACGGCGGGGGGGGAGCTGTTTTTT
TRBJ2-2	TRBD1	TRBV11-2	once	CASSFRQGGSTGELFF	TGTGCCAGCAGCTTTCGACAGGGGGGGTCCACCGGGGAGCTGTTTTTT
TRBJ2-2	-	TRBV18	-	CASSPGQSRNTGELFF	TGTGCCAGCTCCCCGGGACAAAGTCGGAACACCGGGGAGCTGTTTTTT
TRBJ1-5	-	TRBV7-2	-	CASSFDDNQPQHF	TGTGCCAGCAGCTTTGACGATAATCAGCCCCAGCATTTT
TRBJ1-1	-	TRBV2	-	CASNRLRQFEAFF	TGTGCCAGCAATCGTTTAAGACAGTTTGAAGCTTTCTTT
TRBJ2-7	-	TRBV28	-	CASSLSGRSYEQYF	TGTGCCAGCAGTTTATCCGGCAGATCCTACGAGCAGTACTTC
TRBJ2-7	-	TRBV11-3	-	CASSLSTWGSSEQYF	TGTGCCAGCAGCTTATCGACATGGGGCTCCTCCGAGCAGTACTTC
TRBJ2-7	TRBD1	TRBV10-3	-	CAISRQGAYEQYF	TGTGCCATCAGCCGACAGGGGGCCTACGAGCAGTACTTC
TRBJ1-2	-	TRBV18	-	CASSAGARYYGYTF	TGTGCCAGCTCCGCAGGGGCTCGATACTATGGCTACACCTTC
TRBJ2-3	TRBD1	TRBV7-2	-	CASSRDRSTDTQYF	TGTGCCAGCAGCCGGGACAGGAGCACAGATACGCAGTATTTT
TRBJ2-7	-	TRBV19	-	CASSPGRSLGQYF	TGTGCCAGTAGTCCGGGACGTTCCCTGGGGCAGTACTTC
TRBJ2-3	-	TRBV5-1	-	CASSLGQSTDTQYF	TGCGCCAGCAGCCTCGGACAGAGCACAGATACGCAGTATTTT
TRBJ1-2	-	TRBV7-8	-	CASSPRETNYGYTF	TGTGCCAGCAGCCCAAGGGAGACTAACTATGGCTACACCTTC
TRBJ2-7	TRBD1	TRBV29-1	-	CSANPGQGYEQYF	TGCAGCGCAAATCCTGGACAGGGATACGAGCAGTACTTC
TRBJ1-2	-	TRBV30	-	CAWSNYGYTF	TGTGCCTGGAGTAACTATGGCTACACCTTC
TRBJ1-1	-	TRBV20-1	few	CSVPPTEAFF	TGCAGTGTCCCGCCTACTGAAGCTTTCTTT
TRBJ1-5	-	TRBV7-3	-	CASSSLAMTPVHF	TGTGCCAGCAGCTCGTTGGCGATGACGCCTGTGCATTTT
TRBJ1-2	TRBD1	TRBV5-5	-	CASSLAGQGAYGYTF	TGTGCCAGCAGCTTGGCCGGGCAGGGGGCGTATGGCTACACCTTC